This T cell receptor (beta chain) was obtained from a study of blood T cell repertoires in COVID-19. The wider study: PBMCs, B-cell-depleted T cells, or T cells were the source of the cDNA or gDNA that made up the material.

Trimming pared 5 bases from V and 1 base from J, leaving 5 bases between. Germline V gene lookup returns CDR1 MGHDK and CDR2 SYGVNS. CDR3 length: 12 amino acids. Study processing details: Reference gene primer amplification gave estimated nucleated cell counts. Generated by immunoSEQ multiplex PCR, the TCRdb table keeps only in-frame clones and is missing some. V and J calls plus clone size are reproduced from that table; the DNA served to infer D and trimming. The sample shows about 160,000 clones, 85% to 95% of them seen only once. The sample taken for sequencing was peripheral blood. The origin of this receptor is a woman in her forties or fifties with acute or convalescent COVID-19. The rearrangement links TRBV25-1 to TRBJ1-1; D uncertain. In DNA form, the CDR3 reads TGTGCCAGCAGTCCGCGGAACACTGAAGCTTTCTTT. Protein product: CASSPRNTEAFF.